This passage covers 18 T cell receptor beta chains from one sample sequenced in a study of CD4 T cells in relation to SARS-CoV-2 and coronaviruses. Some clones are missing from TCRdb's copy, which holds only in-frame ones; the method was immunoSEQ multiplex PCR. Of around 12,000 clones in the sample, more than 75% were seen once. Sequenced material: naive CD4+ T cells from PBMCs. Subset: naive CD4+ T cells isolated by negative enrichment. The receptors derive from an adult with COVID-19.

The rearrangement uses TRBV28 and TRBJ1-3; D call uncertain. Germline CDR1 MDHEN, CDR2 SYDVKM. This CDR3 comprises 14 residues. V shed 3 bases and J shed 2 bases, with 8 bases lying between them. CDR3 DNA: TGTGCCAGCAGTTTTCGGGTAGCTGGAAACACCATATATTTT. It is translated as CASSFRVAGNTIYF. The full variable domain, in which reference TRBV28 and TRBJ1-3 provide the parts outside the CDR3, is DVKVTQSSRYLVKRTGEKVFLECVQDMDHENMFWYRQDPGLGLRLIYFSYDVKMKEKGDIPEGYSVSREKKERFSLILESASTNQTSMYLCASSFRVAGNTIYFGEGSWLTVV.

The chain employs TRBV6-4 and TRBJ2-2; TRBD2 matches 7 bases. The CDR3 is 14 residues long. Losses at the gene ends were 5 bases for V and 5 bases for J; bases not matched to a gene: 5. Germline loops: CDR1 MRHNA, CDR2 SNTAGT. CDR3 sequence reads: CASSPGLRTGELFF. The CDR3 DNA reads TGTGCCAGCAGTCCGGGACTAAGGACCGGGGAGCTGTTTTTT.

The chain carries TRBV19 and TRBJ1-2, with D unresolved. CDR1 and CDR2 (germline): LNHDA, SQIVND (reference sequence). The CDR3 is 13 amino acids. Trimming took off 8 bases at V and 0 bases at J, with 10 bases between the two ends. CDR3 in DNA: TGTGCCAGTCTTCGGCATCCTAACTATGGCTACACCTTC. It specifies CASLRHPNYGYTF.

In its sample, this clone was seen once. CDR3 bases: TGTGCCAGCAGCCTTAGGGAGCTACGGAACAATGAGCAGTTCTTC. Amino acid sequence: CASSLRELRNNEQFF. The V and J genes are TRBV4-2 and TRBJ2-1; D is possibly TRBD2 (5 bases). V lost 4 bases and J lost 5, with 15 bases in between. The CDR3 sequence is 15 residues long. Germline CDR1 and CDR2: LGHNA and YNFKEQ.

J is TRBJ1-6 and V is TRBV5-1; tentative D call: TRBD1 (6 bases). From germline, CDR1 is SGHRS and CDR2 YFSETQ. V was trimmed by 5 bases and J by 0 bases, leaving 9 bases between them. This CDR3 comprises 15 residues. The CDR3 DNA follows: TGCGCCAGCAGACAGGGCCCCTCCTATAATTCACCCCTCCACTTT. Its protein is CASRQGPSYNSPLHF.

The chain joins TRBV5-1 to TRBJ2-1; either TRBD1 or TRBD2 may fit D (5 bases each). The CDR3 covers 14 residues. Looked up from germline, CDR1 is SGHRS and CDR2 is YFSETQ. V lost 6 bases and J lost 5, with 15 bases in between. The CDR3 region has the DNA TGCGCCAGCACCTCTCCGGGACGGAACAATGAGCAGTTCTTC. Its translation: CASTSPGRNNEQFF.

The J gene is TRBJ2-3, the V gene TRBV7-2, with TRBD2 identical over 16 bases. Germline loops: CDR1 SGHTA, CDR2 FQGNSA. J lost 4 bases, V lost 6 bases, and 4 bases had no gene match. The CDR3 runs 16 residues. The CDR3 bases are TGTGCCAGCAGGGGGACTAGCGGGGGGGTGCCAGATACGCAGTATTTT. It specifies CASRGTSGGVPDTQYF.

This clone was picked up one time. The DNA of the CDR3 is TGCAGCGTCGTAACAAGGGAGACTAACTATGGCTACACCTTC. Amino acid sequence: CSVVTRETNYGYTF. The chain recombines TRBV29-1 with TRBJ1-2, with D unresolved. The CDR3 has 14 residues. V was trimmed by 6 bases and J by 0 bases, leaving 14 bases between them. CDR1 and CDR2 (germline): SQVTM, ANQGSEA.

J is TRBJ2-6 and V is TRBV15, with 10 bases that match TRBD1. V trimming: 8 bases; J trimming: 2 bases; junction bases outside the gene matches: 6. From germline, CDR1 is LNHNV and CDR2 YYDKDF (reference sequence). This CDR3 is 16 amino acids long. The CDR3 sequence is CATGQGEIAGANVLTF. CDR3 DNA: TGTGCCACCGGACAGGGGGAGATAGCTGGGGCCAACGTCCTGACTTTC.

A few counts support this clone. V usage is TRBV5-6 and J usage is TRBJ2-2; D is unresolved. The CDR3 is made up of 15 amino acids. V was shortened by 1 base and J by 6 bases, with 13 bases between the two germline ends. Germline V lookup: CDR1 SGHDT, CDR2 YYEEEE. The CDR3 loop reads CASSLWVGPSGELFF. The CDR3 DNA reads TGTGCCAGCAGCTTGTGGGTTGGACCGTCCGGGGAGCTGTTTTTT.

The chain uses TRBV2 and TRBJ2-7; no reliable D call. Germline CDR1 SNHLY, CDR2 FYNNEI. V lost 2 bases, J lost 3 bases, and 14 bases lay in between. CDR3 size: 15 residues. In nucleotides, the CDR3 is TGTGCCAGCAGTGAATCCCCGGGCCTGGGCTACGAGCAGTACTTC. Amino acids: CASSESPGLGYEQYF.

The V call is TRBV29-1, the J call TRBJ1-4; D is ambiguous. V lost 2 bases and J 8 bases, leaving 12 bases between the germline ends. CDR3 length: 13 residues. Germline V gene data show CDR1 as SQVTM and CDR2 as ANQGSEA. The CDR3 bases are TGCAGCGTTGAATCGACGCGACGGGAAAAACTGTTTTTT. This encodes CSVESTRREKLFF.

The chain uses TRBV5-1 and TRBJ2-1; D unclear. The CDR3 length is 16 residues. V shed 0 bases and J shed 0 bases, with 10 bases lying between them. Per the germline V gene, CDR1 is SGHRS and CDR2 is YFSETQ. The CDR3 spells CASSLAGGSSYNEQFF. The CDR3 bases are TGCGCCAGCAGCTTGGCCGGCGGCTCCTCCTACAATGAGCAGTTCTTC.

The chain has TRBV7-2 and TRBJ1-2; 10 bases align to TRBD1. The CDR3 loop spans 15 amino acids. J gave up 4 bases and V 5 bases, and 7 bases lay outside the gene matches. Looked up from germline, CDR1 is SGHTA and CDR2 is FQGNSA. DNA for the CDR3: TGTGCCAGCAGCCCCCGGACAGGGGGTGGCTATGGCTACACCTTC. It is translated as CASSPRTGGGYGYTF. The full variable domain, rest sourced from reference TRBV7-2 and TRBJ1-2, is GAGVSQSPSNKVTEKGKDVELRCDPISGHTALYWYRQSLGQGLEFLIYFQGNSAPDKSGLPSDRFSAERTGGSVSTLTIQRTQQEDSAVYLCASSPRTGGGYGYTFGSGTRLTVV.

The CDR3 sequence is CASRAWSIPYEQYF. In nucleotides, the CDR3 is TGTGCCAGCAGGGCTTGGAGCATCCCTTACGAGCAGTACTTC. The J gene is TRBJ2-7, the V gene TRBV6-5; D unresolved. This CDR3 has 14 amino acids. CDR1 and CDR2 from the germline V gene are MNHEY and SVGAGI. V lost 6 bases to trimming and J lost 4 bases, with 16 bases between them.

The CDR3 sequence: CASSQAVAGANVLTF. In nucleotides, the CDR3 is TGTGCCAGCAGCCAAGCAGTAGCTGGGGCCAACGTCCTGACTTTC. The chain is built from TRBV3-1 (or the pseudogene TRBV3-2) and TRBJ2-6; D not resolved. This CDR3 is built from 15 residues. Trimming took off 1 base at V and 2 bases at J, with 6 bases between the two ends. Germline lookup yields CDR1 LGHDT and CDR2 YNNKEL (reference sequence).

The chain links TRBV11-2 to TRBJ2-4, with D hard to call. The CDR3 loop spans 14 amino acids. CDR1 and CDR2 (germline): SGHAT, FQNNGV. The V gene lost 1 base and the J gene lost 4 bases, with 8 bases spanning the gap. The CDR3 is CASSLGQTKNIQYF. The CDR3, as DNA: TGTGCCAGCAGCTTAGGCCAGACTAAAAACATTCAGTACTTC.

The gene calls are TRBV10-3 and TRBJ2-2; possible D gene TRBD1, 5 bases. The germline V and J ends were trimmed by 3 bases and 3 bases, with 11 bases remaining between them. Germline CDR1 and CDR2: ENHRY and SYGVKD. There are 15 residues in the CDR3. The CDR3 DNA follows: TGTGCCATCAGTGATAGGGGCACGGACACCGGGGAGCTGTTTTTT. Translated, it gives CAISDRGTDTGELFF.